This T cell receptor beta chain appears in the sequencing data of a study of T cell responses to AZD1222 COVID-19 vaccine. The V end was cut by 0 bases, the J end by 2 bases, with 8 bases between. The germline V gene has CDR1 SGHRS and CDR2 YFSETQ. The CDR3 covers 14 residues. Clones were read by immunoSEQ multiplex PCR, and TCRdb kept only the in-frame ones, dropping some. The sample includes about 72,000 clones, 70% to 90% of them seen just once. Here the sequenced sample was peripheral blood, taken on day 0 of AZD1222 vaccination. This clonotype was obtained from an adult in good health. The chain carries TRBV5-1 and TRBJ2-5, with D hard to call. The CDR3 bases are TGCGCCAGCAGCTTGGCGGGCTATCAAGAGACCCAGTACTTC. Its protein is CASSLAGYQETQYF.